This T cell receptor beta chain was observed in a study of CD8 T cells in Susac syndrome. TCR beta sequencing was performed on blood CD8+ and CD4+ T cells. A few counts support this clonotype. A quantity of about 0.5 to 1 ug RNA underwent reverse transcription using random hexamers. An immunoSEQ multiplex PCR amplified TCR beta CDR3 over 54 Vbeta and 13 Jbeta. TCRdb fed the immunoSEQ multiplex PCR reads into MiXCR, producing one record per CDR3 protein. The sample has 180,000 or so distinct CDR3 sequences, nearly 97% seen once. The CDR3 extends over 10 amino acids. Trimming removed 7 bases from V and 4 bases from J, with 7 bases in between. Germline V CDR1 and CDR2: DFQATT, SNEGSKA (reference sequence).

The chain is built from TRBV20-1 and TRBJ2-5, with D maybe TRBD2 (6 bases). The sample was CD4+ T cells from PBMCs. This TCR was recovered from a human donor with multiple sclerosis. CDR3 in DNA: TGCAGTGTGGAGGGAGAGACCCAGTACTTC. Protein: CSVEGETQYF.